This TCR beta chain was captured in a study of blood T cell repertoires in COVID-19. About the research overall: Whether acute or convalescent, the COVID-19 samples came from the United States, Italy and Spain. T cells, B-cell-depleted T cells, or PBMCs provided the cDNA or gDNA that served as material.

Study processing details: Quantification of nucleated cells was approximated via reference gene primer amplification. The assay was immunoSEQ multiplex PCR, and TCRdb's table has in-frame clones only and misses some. V, J and clone size reflect that table, while D and trimming were determined from the DNA. Of about 100,000 clones listed, 90% are singletons. Germline V gives CDR1 SGHTA, CDR2 FQGNSA. Germline trimming cut 5 bases from V and 5 bases from J; bases unmatched to any gene: 10. CDR3 length: 15 amino acids. The TCR comes from a human donor with active COVID-19. The donor label of this sample is uncertain. The V gene is TRBV7-2, the J gene TRBJ2-5, with 8 bases that match TRBD1. The sequenced sample was peripheral blood. The DNA for the CDR3 is TGTGCCAGCAGCCCCCAGGGGGCGGGTAGGGAGACCCAGTACTTC. Translating it yields CASSPQGAGRETQYF. Looking up the rest from reference TRBV7-2 and TRBJ2-5 gives the full variable domain: GAGVSQSPSNKVTEKGKDVELRCDPISGHTALYWYRQSLGQGLEFLIYFQGNSAPDKSGLPSDRFSAERTGGSVSTLTIQRTQQEDSAVYLCASSPQGAGRETQYFGPGTRLLVL.